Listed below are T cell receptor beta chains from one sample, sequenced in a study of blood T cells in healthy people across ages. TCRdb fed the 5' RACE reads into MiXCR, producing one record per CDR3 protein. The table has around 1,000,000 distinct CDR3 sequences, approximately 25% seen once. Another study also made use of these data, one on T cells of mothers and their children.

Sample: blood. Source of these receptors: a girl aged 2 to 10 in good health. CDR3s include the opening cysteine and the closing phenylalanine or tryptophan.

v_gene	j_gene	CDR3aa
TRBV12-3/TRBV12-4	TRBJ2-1	CAGGLQGPPYNEQFF
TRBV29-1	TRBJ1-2	CSVGPNYGYTF
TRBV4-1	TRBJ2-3	CASSQGGQGPEYTQYF
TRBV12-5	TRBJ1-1	CASGYDSMNTEAFF
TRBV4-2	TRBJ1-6	CASSQDVPHSPLHF
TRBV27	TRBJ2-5	CASSHYSFWSSGGSQETQYF
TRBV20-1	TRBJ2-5	CSASRSSGGAGETQYF
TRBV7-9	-	CASSKHPGGEQYF
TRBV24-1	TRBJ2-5	CATSDDPRGGETQYF
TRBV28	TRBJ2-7	CAGSLDPCEQYF
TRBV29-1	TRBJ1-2	CSVEGTGVGYTF
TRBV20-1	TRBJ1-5	CSLGQALRGSNQPQHF
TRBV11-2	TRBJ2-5	CASRQSGGPAGTQYF
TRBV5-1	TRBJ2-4	CASSLFGHQAWDIQYF
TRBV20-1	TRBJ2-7	CSARDTEGYSYEQYF
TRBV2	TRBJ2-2	CASTIDLVTGELFF
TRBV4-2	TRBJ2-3	CASSQDDTDTQYF
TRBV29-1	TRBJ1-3	CSVVPGAGNTIYF
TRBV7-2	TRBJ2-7	CASSFFGLGFSYEQYF
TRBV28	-	CASTGALAGEQYF
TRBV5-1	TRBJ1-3	CASSLDNTIYF
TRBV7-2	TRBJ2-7	CASSLRGGMRDEQYF
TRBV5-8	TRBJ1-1	CASSLGQGGVMNTEAFF
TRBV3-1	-	CASSQDTDTYEQYF
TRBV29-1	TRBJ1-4	CSVVGQGGEKLFF
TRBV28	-	CASSPRTSGPYEQYF
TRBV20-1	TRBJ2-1	CSARDRASGRANEQFF
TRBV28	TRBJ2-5	CASSFQTQYF
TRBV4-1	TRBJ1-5	CASSPANRGSNQPQHF
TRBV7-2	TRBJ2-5	CASSSHPGVMETQYF
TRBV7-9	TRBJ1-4	CASSLNPLDEKLFF
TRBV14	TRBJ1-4	CASSHRTAPNEKLFF
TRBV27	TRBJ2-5	CASSALLQETQYF
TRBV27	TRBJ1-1	CASSSGEWAFF
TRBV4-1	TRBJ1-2	CASSHPQGQGAGKYGYTF
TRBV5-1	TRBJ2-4	CASSPTGPSGNIQYF
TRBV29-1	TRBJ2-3	CSVFKGDKADTQYF
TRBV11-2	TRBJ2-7	CASSPRFMGGSYEQYF
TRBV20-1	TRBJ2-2	CSASQGVSGELFF
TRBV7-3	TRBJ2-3	CASSLSTYTDTQYF
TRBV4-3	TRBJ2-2	CASSGWTGELFF
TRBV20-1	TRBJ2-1	CSAPLGGLAGPTYNEQFF